Following are 26 T cell receptor beta chains from one sample sequenced in a study of cytomegalovirus exposure and HLA in healthy donors. 60 Vbeta and 13 Jbeta primers were used in PCR. The protocol was immunoSEQ multiplex PCR, while the TCRdb copy is restricted to in-frame clones and leaves out a portion. The data contain 150,000 to 200,000 clones, roughly 83% of them singletons. Sequenced input: PBMCs. The receptor source for this set is a boy aged 2 to 9 in good health and CMV-seronegative.

The CDR3 bases are TGCGCCAGCAGCTTGGTAGGACAGGGCACTGAAGCTTTCTTT. Translation gives CASSLVGQGTEAFF. V usage is TRBV5-1 and J usage is TRBJ1-1, with 8 bases aligning to TRBD1. The V gene's germline CDR1 is SGHRS and CDR2 YFSETQ. There are 14 residues in the CDR3. V lost 0 bases to trimming and J lost 4 bases; unmatched junction nucleotides: 2.

The gene calls are TRBV2 and TRBJ2-3; the D is unclear. CDR1 and CDR2 (germline): SNHLY, FYNNEI. The V gene lost 6 bases and the J gene lost 2 bases, with 18 bases spanning the gap. The CDR3 runs 16 residues. The CDR3 coding sequence is TGTGCCAGCAGCCAAAATCTAAACCCCCCCACAGATACGCAGTATTTT. Translating it yields CASSQNLNPPTDTQYF.

This clone was counted once. The rearrangement links TRBV5-1 to TRBJ2-7; D is perhaps TRBD1 (7 bases). The germline gives CDR1 SGHRS, CDR2 YFSETQ. V was pared by 0 bases and J by 3 bases, with 13 bases between. The CDR3 length is 15 residues. CDR3 sequence reads: CASSLVRGQNYEQYF. As DNA, the CDR3 is TGCGCCAGCAGCTTGGTGCGGGGACAGAACTACGAGCAGTACTTC. Variable domain in full (rest from reference TRBV5-1 and TRBJ2-7): KAGVTQTPRYLIKTRGQQVTLSCSPISGHRSVSWYQQTPGQGLQFLFEYFSETQRNKGNFPGRFSGRQFSNSRSEMNVSTLELGDSALYLCASSLVRGQNYEQYFGPGTRLTVT.

The chain joins TRBV29-1 to TRBJ1-2; unclear D gene. There are 15 residues in the CDR3. Germline V gene data show CDR1 as SQVTM and CDR2 as ANQGSEA. Between the trimmed V and J ends, which lost 3 bases and 2 bases, there was a span of 16 bases. The CDR3 DNA sequence: TGCAGCGTTGAGGATGGATCCGGGTCCAACTATGGCTACACCTTC. Protein product: CSVEDGSGSNYGYTF.

On this clone itself: The same CDR3 also results from other DNA sequences found in this sample. V is TRBV5-1 and J is TRBJ2-2; 8 bases fit TRBD1. This CDR3 is 15 amino acids long. In germline, CDR1 is SGHRS, CDR2 YFSETQ. Trimming cost V 0 bases and J 5 bases; bases outside gene matches: 3. Written as DNA, the CDR3 is TGCGCCAGCAGCTTGGGGCAGGGGGCTACCGGGGAGCTGTTTTTT. Translating gives CASSLGQGATGELFF.

The rearrangement uses TRBV18 and TRBJ2-7, with 11 bases aligning to TRBD1. Trimming at V came to 3 bases and at J to 3 bases, leaving 4 bases not matched to a gene. Germline CDR1 reads KGHSH; CDR2 reads LQKENI. The CDR3 loop spans 15 amino acids. CDR3 bases: TGTGCCAGCTCACCCCCGGGACAGGGGGACTACGAGCAGTACTTC. It specifies CASSPPGQGDYEQYF.

This chain joins TRBV27 and TRBJ2-1; tentatively, D is TRBD2 (6 bases). V was pared by 5 bases and J by 0 bases, with 11 bases between. The CDR3 sequence is 15 residues long. CDR1 and CDR2 (germline): MNHEY, SMNVEV (reference sequence). The CDR3 loop reads CASSRGSSSYNEQFF. CDR3 nucleotide sequence: TGTGCCAGCAGTCGGGGGTCGAGCTCCTACAATGAGCAGTTCTTC.

Here the CDR3 reads CASSPGTGRTDTQYF. The CDR3, as DNA: TGTGCCAGCAGCCCCGGGACAGGGAGGACAGATACGCAGTATTTT. The rearrangement links TRBV6-1 to TRBJ2-3; TRBD1 matches at 9 bases. Germline V CDR1 and CDR2: MNHNS, SASEGT. The CDR3 loop spans 15 amino acids. Unmatched junction bases numbered 7, after V lost 6 bases and J lost 3 bases.

CDR3 in DNA: TGTGCCAGCAGTCGAGCGGGGTATAGAAGCACAGATACGCAGTATTTT. Its translation: CASSRAGYRSTDTQYF. V usage is TRBV5-6 and J usage is TRBJ2-3, with TRBD2 identical over 7 bases. Germline V CDR1 and CDR2: SGHDT, YYEEEE. Trimming at V came to 5 bases and at J to 0 bases, leaving 9 bases not matched to a gene. CDR3 length: 16 amino acids.

The genes are TRBV5-1 and TRBJ2-7; 8 bases are a match to TRBD2. Unmatched junction bases numbered 7, after V lost 3 bases and J lost 2 bases. The CDR3 has 15 residues. Germline V lookup: CDR1 SGHRS, CDR2 YFSETQ. The chain's CDR3 is CASSWGRGEPYEQYF. The DNA for the CDR3 is TGCGCCAGCAGCTGGGGGCGGGGGGAACCCTACGAGCAGTACTTC.

The chain uses TRBV5-1 and TRBJ2-2, with 8 bases lining up with TRBD2. The CDR3 has 14 residues. J lost 5 bases, V lost 2 bases, and 2 bases had no gene match. Germline V gives CDR1 SGHRS, CDR2 YFSETQ. CDR3 bases: TGCGCCAGCAGCTTTGCGGGAGGTACCGGGGAGCTGTTTTTT. It translates to CASSFAGGTGELFF.

The V call is TRBV6-1, the J call TRBJ1-1, with 7 positions matching TRBD1. Germline CDR1 and CDR2: MNHNS and SASEGT. Losses at the gene ends were 6 bases for V and 0 bases for J; bases not matched to a gene: 7. The CDR3 spans 15 residues. This CDR3 reads CASRSGTVMNTEAFF. In nucleotides, the CDR3 is TGTGCCAGCAGGTCCGGGACAGTCATGAACACTGAAGCTTTCTTT.

This clone came up once. The chain combines TRBV19 with TRBJ2-4; perhaps TRBD1 as D (6 bases). CDR3 length: 18 amino acids. Germline CDR1 reads LNHDA; CDR2 reads SQIVND (reference sequence). Trimming took 5 bases from V and 0 from J, leaving 20 bases between them. The CDR3 DNA reads as TGTGCCAGTAGTGGACAGCAAGGAGAGTACGAAGCCAAAAACATTCAGTACTTC. The encoded protein is CASSGQQGEYEAKNIQYF.

The table lists this clone with a count of one. The CDR3 DNA is TGTGCCAGTAGGGGAGGACAGGAATATAATGAAAAACTGTTTTTT. Translation gives CASRGGQEYNEKLFF. The chain has TRBV19 and TRBJ1-4, with 7 bases lining up with TRBD1. The CDR3 totals 15 residues. The germline CDR1 and CDR2 sequences are LNHDA and SQIVND (reference sequence). With 6 bases clipped from V and 4 bases from J, the junction kept 8 bases outside the gene matches.

The chain carries TRBV6-1 and TRBJ2-5; 10 nucleotides align to TRBD2. This CDR3 is 14 amino acids long. Looked up from germline, CDR1 is MNHNS and CDR2 is SASEGT. The trim removed 7 bases at V and 4 bases at J, leaving 6 bases unmatched. The CDR3 sequence: CASNPSGSVETQYF. CDR3 DNA sequence: TGTGCCAGCAATCCTAGCGGGAGTGTAGAGACCCAGTACTTC.

The sample holds one count of this clone. The rearrangement joins TRBV5-6 to TRBJ1-2; 8 nucleotides agree with TRBD1. The germline V gene encodes CDR1 SGHDT and CDR2 YYEEEE. CDR3 length: 17 residues. Trimming at V came to 0 bases and at J to 3 bases, leaving 10 bases not matched to a gene. CDR3 sequence reads: CASSLVVQGATDYGYTF. The DNA for the CDR3 is TGTGCCAGCAGCTTGGTCGTGCAGGGGGCGACGGACTATGGCTACACCTTC.

The gene calls are TRBV2 and TRBJ1-2; 10 positions match TRBD1. Per germline, CDR1 SNHLY and CDR2 FYNNEI. The CDR3 is made up of 13 amino acids. V lost 10 bases, J lost 6 bases, and 8 bases stayed unmatched. CDR3 sequence reads: CAIKGQGTDGYTF. CDR3 nucleotide sequence: TGTGCCATAAAGGGACAGGGGACGGATGGCTACACCTTC.

The chain is built from TRBV5-5 and TRBJ2-1, with a tentative D call TRBD2 (6 bases). The germline V and J ends were trimmed by 2 bases and 8 bases, with 11 bases remaining between them. Germline V gene sequence: CDR1 SGHKS, CDR2 YYEKEE (reference sequence). There are 13 residues in the CDR3. The CDR3 here is CASSFPGDYEQFF. The DNA for the CDR3 is TGTGCCAGCAGCTTCCCCGGGGACTATGAGCAGTTCTTC. Drawing the rest from reference TRBV5-5 and TRBJ2-1, the complete variable domain is DAGVTQSPTHLIKTRGQQVTLRCSPISGHKSVSWYQQVLGQGPQFIFQYYEKEERGRGNFPDRFSARQFPNYSSELNVNALLLGDSALYLCASSFPGDYEQFFGPGTRLTVL.

The chain has TRBV29-1 and TRBJ2-5, with TRBD2 identical over 13 bases. The length of the CDR3 is 15 residues. After removal of 2 bases from V and 5 bases from J, the junction contained 5 bases not matched to a gene. Germline V gene lookup returns CDR1 SQVTM and CDR2 ANQGSEA. CDR3 sequence: CSVETSGRAWETQYF. CDR3 bases: TGCAGCGTTGAAACTAGCGGGAGGGCCTGGGAGACCCAGTACTTC.

The chain combines TRBV5-1 with TRBJ1-4; D is uncertain. The length of the CDR3 is 16 residues. Trimming pared 0 bases from V and 5 bases from J, leaving 14 bases between. Germline V lookup: CDR1 SGHRS, CDR2 YFSETQ. CDR3 in DNA: TGCGCCAGCAGCTTGGAAGGCGGGGATGGGAATGAAAAACTGTTTTTT. Translation: CASSLEGGDGNEKLFF.

J is TRBJ2-1 and V is TRBV4-1; 9 bases fit TRBD2. Germline V CDR1 and CDR2: MGHRA, YSYEKL. The CDR3 totals 17 residues. The J segment lost 3 bases and the V segment lost 1 base, leaving 7 bases of the junction unmatched. The CDR3 here is CASSQGASGRFYNEQFF. CDR3 DNA sequence: TGCGCCAGCAGCCAAGGGGCCAGCGGGAGGTTCTACAATGAGCAGTTCTTC.

The chain uses TRBV7-3 and TRBJ2-3, with D tentatively TRBD2 (5 bases). The CDR3 contains 15 residues. The ends were cut back, 5 bases at V and 3 bases at J, with 15 bases in the middle. In germline, CDR1 is SGHTA, CDR2 FQGTGA. The CDR3 coding sequence is TGTGCCAGCAGCCCCGGACTTCCGGGGACAGATACGCAGTATTTT. Protein product: CASSPGLPGTDTQYF.

This clone was found a few times. The chain links TRBV4-1 to TRBJ2-4; TRBD2 matches 7 bases. The J segment lost 7 bases and the V segment lost 1 base, leaving 7 bases of the junction unmatched. Germline V gives CDR1 MGHRA, CDR2 YSYEKL. This CDR3 region has 15 residues. The CDR3 protein is CASSQGGRAGNIQYF. The CDR3 DNA is TGCGCCAGCAGCCAAGGGGGGAGGGCCGGGAACATTCAGTACTTC.

This clone has a single count. The CDR3 DNA reads TGTGCCAGCTCACCAGGACAGGCTCGTGCTAACTATGGCTACACCTTC. It codes for CASSPGQARANYGYTF. The rearrangement joins TRBV18 to TRBJ1-2, with 7 bases that match TRBD1. The V segment lost 2 bases and the J segment 0 bases; nucleotides outside the gene matches: 6. This CDR3 region has 16 residues. Germline lookup yields CDR1 KGHSH and CDR2 LQKENI. Looking up the rest from reference TRBV18 and TRBJ1-2 gives the full variable domain: NAGVMQNPRHLVRRRGQEARLRCSPMKGHSHVYWYRQLPEEGLKFMVYLQKENIIDESGMPKERFSAEFPKEGPSILRIQQVVRGDSAAYFCASSPGQARANYGYTFGSGTRLTVV.

The CDR3 DNA is TGCGCCAGCAGCCTGGTTCGCGGGACTAAAAATGAGCAGTTCTTC. It is translated as CASSLVRGTKNEQFF. The V gene is TRBV5-1, the J gene TRBJ2-1; 7 nucleotides align to TRBD2. Trimming cost V 4 bases and J 7 bases; bases outside gene matches: 11. The CDR3 loop spans 15 amino acids. CDR1 and CDR2 from the germline V gene are SGHRS and YFSETQ.

The J gene is TRBJ2-7, the V gene TRBV29-1; TRBD1 aligns across 8 bases. This CDR3 is 14 amino acids long. From germline, CDR1 is SQVTM and CDR2 ANQGSEA. The V and J ends lost 3 bases and 7 bases, in that order; junction bases with no gene match: 11. For the CDR3, the DNA is TGCAGCGTTGACTGGGCAGGGGGCTCGGGAGAGCAGTACTTC. Its protein is CSVDWAGGSGEQYF.